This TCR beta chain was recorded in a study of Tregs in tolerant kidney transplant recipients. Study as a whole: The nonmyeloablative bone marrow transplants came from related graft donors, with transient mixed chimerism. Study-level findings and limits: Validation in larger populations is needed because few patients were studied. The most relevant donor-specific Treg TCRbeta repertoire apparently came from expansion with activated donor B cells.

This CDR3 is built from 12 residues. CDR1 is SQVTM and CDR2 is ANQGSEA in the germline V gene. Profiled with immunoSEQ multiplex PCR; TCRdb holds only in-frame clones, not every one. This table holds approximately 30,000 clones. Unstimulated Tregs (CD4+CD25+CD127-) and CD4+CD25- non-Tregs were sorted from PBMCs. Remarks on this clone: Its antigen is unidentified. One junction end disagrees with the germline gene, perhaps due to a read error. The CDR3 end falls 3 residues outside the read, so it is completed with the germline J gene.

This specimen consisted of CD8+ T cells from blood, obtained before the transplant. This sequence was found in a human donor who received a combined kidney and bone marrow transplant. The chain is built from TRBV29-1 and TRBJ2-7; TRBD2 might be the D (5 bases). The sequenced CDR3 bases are TGCAGCGTTGTAGCTAGCTCCAACGAG. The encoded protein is CSVVASSNE. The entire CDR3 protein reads CSVVASSNEQYF.